This T cell receptor (beta chain) was sequenced in a study of T-cell reconstitution after alpha-beta-depleted transplantation in children. Findings and caveats of the study: Hyperexpanded clones declined; after one year, newly produced T cells mostly supplied diversity. There were reportedly several hundred expanded graft clones from which alpha-beta T cells came about two months after transplant. The study traced high day-60 TCRbeta diversity in some patients to surviving recipient T cells and thymic progenitors.

Unique molecular identifiers were incorporated during preparation of the TCRbeta library. TCRdb recomputed calls from the PCR reads with MiXCR, one row per CDR3 protein. This table holds 580,000 or so distinct CDR3 sequences, 23% found once. On this clonotype itself: Its specificity is unknown.

Germline CDR1 SEHNR, CDR2 FQNEAQ (reference sequence). V dropped 2 bases and J dropped 3 bases, with 17 bases sitting between them. The CDR3 contains 16 residues. This chain joins TRBV7-9 and TRBJ2-7, with D possibly TRBD2 on 6 matching bases. Here the sequenced sample was PBMCs, mostly from graft donor cells, taken 360 days after TCRalphabeta/CD19-depleted stem cell transplant. The source of this sequence is a boy in the first two years of life who had a stem cell transplant for acute myeloid leukemia, so the T cells may come from the graft donor. This CDR3 is CASSLYSGVLIYEQYF. In DNA form, the CDR3 reads TGTGCCAGCAGCTTATACTCGGGGGTATTGATCTACGAGCAGTACTTC.